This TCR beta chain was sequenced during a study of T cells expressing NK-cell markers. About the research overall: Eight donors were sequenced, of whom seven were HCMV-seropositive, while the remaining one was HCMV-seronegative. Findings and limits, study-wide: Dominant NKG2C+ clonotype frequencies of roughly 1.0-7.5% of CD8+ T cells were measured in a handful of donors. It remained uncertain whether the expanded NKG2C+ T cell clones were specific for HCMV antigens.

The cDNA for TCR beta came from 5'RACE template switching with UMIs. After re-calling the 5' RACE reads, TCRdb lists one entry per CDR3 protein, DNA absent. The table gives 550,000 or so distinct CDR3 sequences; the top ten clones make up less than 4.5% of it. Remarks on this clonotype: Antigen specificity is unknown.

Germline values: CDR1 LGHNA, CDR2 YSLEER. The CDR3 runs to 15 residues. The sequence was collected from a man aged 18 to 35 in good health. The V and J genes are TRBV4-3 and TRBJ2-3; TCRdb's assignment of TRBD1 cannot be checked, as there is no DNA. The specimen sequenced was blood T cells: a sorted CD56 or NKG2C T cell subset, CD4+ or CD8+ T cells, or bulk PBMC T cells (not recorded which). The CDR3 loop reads CASSQEPQGPDTQYF.